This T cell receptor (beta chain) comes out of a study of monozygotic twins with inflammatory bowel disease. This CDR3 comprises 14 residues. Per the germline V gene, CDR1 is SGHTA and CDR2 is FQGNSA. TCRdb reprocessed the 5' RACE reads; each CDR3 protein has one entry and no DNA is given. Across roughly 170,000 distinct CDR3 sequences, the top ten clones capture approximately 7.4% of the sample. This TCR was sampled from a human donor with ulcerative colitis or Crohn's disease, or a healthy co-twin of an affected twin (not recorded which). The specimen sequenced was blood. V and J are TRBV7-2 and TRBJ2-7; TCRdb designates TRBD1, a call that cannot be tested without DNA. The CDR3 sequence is CASTQGGTHYEQYF.